The 9 T cell receptor beta chains below come from one sample, sequenced in a study of blood T cell repertoires in COVID-19. Sequencing was performed with immunoSEQ multiplex PCR; in TCRdb, only in-frame clones are kept and a portion is missing. The sample lists roughly 200,000 clones, 89% seen once, with 3.5% to 4% in the top ten. Material for sequencing was PBMCs or T cells enriched from blood (not recorded which). These receptors all come from a woman aged 25 to 39 with acute COVID-19.

The chain links TRBV19 to TRBJ1-1; D not resolved. Per germline, CDR1 LNHDA and CDR2 SQIVND (reference sequence). This CDR3 is built from 14 residues. Trimming removed 4 bases from V and 5 bases from J, with 14 bases in between. CDR3 nucleotides: TGTGCCAGTAGTACCAGACTCCCGGGGACTGAAGCTTTCTTT. It codes for CASSTRLPGTEAFF.

In this sample, this clone turned up once. The chain has TRBV6-5 and TRBJ2-7; 7 bases agree with TRBD2. The CDR3 is 13 residues long. Germline V gene data show CDR1 as MNHEY and CDR2 as SVGAGI. J gave up 8 bases and V 0 bases, and 4 bases lay outside the gene matches. The CDR3 spells CASSYSRGSKQYF. DNA for the CDR3: TGTGCCAGCAGTTACTCGCGGGGGAGCAAGCAGTACTTC.

The chain's CDR3 is CASSQVQGKAFF. In DNA form, the CDR3 reads TGTGCCAGCAGCCAAGTTCAGGGGAAAGCTTTCTTT. The chain links TRBV14 to TRBJ1-1, with D possibly being TRBD1 (6 bases). The CDR3 spans 12 residues. In germline, CDR1 is SGHDN, CDR2 FVKESK. V lost 1 base and J 9 bases, leaving 9 bases between the germline ends.

J is TRBJ1-5 and V is TRBV5-3; 10 bases line up with TRBD1. TRBV5-3 is sorted into the ORF group, with uncertain function. The CDR3 runs to 16 residues. Trimming took 1 base from V and 4 from J; bases not matched to a gene: 5. The CDR3 region is CARSLWGQGLNQPQHF. In nucleotides, the CDR3 is TGTGCCAGAAGCTTGTGGGGACAGGGGCTGAATCAGCCCCAGCATTTT.

The chain is built from TRBV7-9 and TRBJ2-1; D unclear. V was cut by 5 bases and J by 4 bases, with 9 bases left in between. The CDR3 is 13 residues long. Germline V gene lookup returns CDR1 SEHNR and CDR2 FQNEAQ (reference sequence). CDR3 nucleotide sequence: TGTGCCAGCAGCCCCCCGACTTACAATGAGCAGTTCTTC. This sequence encodes CASSPPTYNEQFF.

The genes are TRBV12-3 or TRBV12-4 and TRBJ1-6; D unresolved. This CDR3 contains 12 residues. V lost 5 bases and J 8 bases, leaving 7 bases between the germline ends. This CDR3 is CASSKPHSPLHF. In nucleotides, the CDR3 is TGTGCCAGCAGTAAGCCCCATTCACCCCTCCACTTT.

The rearrangement links TRBV6-2 or TRBV6-3 to TRBJ1-5, with D unresolved. V was clipped by 4 bases and J by 6 bases, with 7 bases between them. The CDR3 has 12 residues. The germline V gene has CDR1 MNHEY and CDR2 SVGEGT. The DNA for the CDR3 is TGTGCCAGCAGTTTACGGGGTCAGCCCCAGCATTTT. Its translation: CASSLRGQPQHF.

The CDR3 nucleotides are TGTGCCAGCAGCGTAGCGGGGGGGCTTCCCGGGGAGCTGTTTTTT. This sequence encodes CASSVAGGLPGELFF. The V gene is TRBV9, the J gene TRBJ2-2, with 8 positions matching TRBD2. The CDR3 has 15 amino acids. V was clipped by 0 bases and J by 6 bases; unmatched bases: 4. CDR1 and CDR2 from the germline V gene are SGDLS and YYNGEE.

The CDR3 DNA sequence: TGTGCCAGCAGCTTAGCCAACAGGGGATGGCTCACAGATACGCAGTATTTT. Its translation: CASSLANRGWLTDTQYF. This chain connects TRBV7-9 to TRBJ2-3, with 7 positions matching TRBD1. In germline, CDR1 is SEHNR, CDR2 FQNEAQ (reference sequence). The V and J ends lost 0 bases and 2 bases, in that order; junction bases with no gene match: 8. The CDR3 sequence is 17 residues long.